The T cell receptor (beta chain) described here comes from a study of regulatory T cells in long-lasting Graves disease. This clonotype was seen ten or more times. Relying on iRepertoire HTBI primers and Arm-PCR of CDR3 regions, the team built TCR beta libraries. MiXCR, applied by TCRdb to the multiplex PCR reads, yields one record per CDR3 protein. The sample has hundreds of thousands of distinct CDR3 sequences, about 16% seen once. Per the germline V gene, CDR1 is GTSNPN and CDR2 is SVGIG (reference sequence). The CDR3 loop spans 12 amino acids. Trimming cost V 4 bases and J 10 bases, with 11 bases left between them. As for time point: newly diagnosed GD, antithyroid drugs for less than 3 months. There was RNA extracted from PBMCs, and the TCR library was made from it. In Xi'an, China, an endocrinology department was the source of patients. This sample was shared with a second study, whose subject was T cells in Graves' hyperthyroidism and ophthalmopathy.

The input for sequencing was peripheral blood mononuclear cells (PBMCs), taken at new diagnosis, from a patient treated with antithyroid drugs. The chain uses TRBV30 and TRBJ1-6; D gene uncertain. This clonotype was obtained from a man between 18 and 29 years old with Graves disease. The CDR3 DNA is TGTGCCTGGAATAGGTTTGGGTCACCCCTCCACTTT. Its protein is CAWNRFGSPLHF.